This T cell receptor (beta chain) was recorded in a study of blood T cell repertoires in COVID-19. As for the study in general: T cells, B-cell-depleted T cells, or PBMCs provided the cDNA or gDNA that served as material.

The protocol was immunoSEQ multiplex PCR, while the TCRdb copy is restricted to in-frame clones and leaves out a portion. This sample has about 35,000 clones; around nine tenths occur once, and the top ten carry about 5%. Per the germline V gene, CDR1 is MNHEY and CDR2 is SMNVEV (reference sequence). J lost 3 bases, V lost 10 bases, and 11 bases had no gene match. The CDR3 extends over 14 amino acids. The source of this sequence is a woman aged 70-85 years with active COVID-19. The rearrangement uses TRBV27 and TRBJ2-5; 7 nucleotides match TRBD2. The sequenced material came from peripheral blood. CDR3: CATGIGGIEETQYF. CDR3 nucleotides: TGTGCCACGGGGATCGGGGGGATTGAAGAGACCCAGTACTTC.